These 32 T cell receptor beta chains share one sample of origin, sequenced in a study of blood T cell repertoires in COVID-19. TCRdb's table, derived via immunoSEQ multiplex PCR, lists solely in-frame clones and lacks some. The repertoire includes under 450,000 clones, about 88% of them detected once, and roughly 1.4% sits in the top ten. The sequenced material came from peripheral blood. Every receptor here comes from a woman aged 40 to 50 with COVID-19, enrolled during active disease.

The chain recombines TRBV7-3 with TRBJ2-3; 13 bases are a match to TRBD2. J lost 8 bases, V lost 1 base, and 18 bases had no gene match. Germline CDR1 SGHTA, CDR2 FQGTGA. The CDR3 has 20 residues. In DNA, the CDR3 is TGTGCCAGCAGCTTAATCGTATCGACTAGCGGGGGGTCCCGAGGGGGTACGCAGTATTTT. Translated: CASSLIVSTSGGSRGGTQYF.

This rearrangement joins TRBV19 to TRBJ2-2; 7 nucleotides line up with TRBD1. The ends lost 1 base at V and 1 base at J; junction bases unmatched: 0. The CDR3 loop spans 15 amino acids. Germline V gene lookup returns CDR1 LNHDA and CDR2 SQIVND (reference sequence). In nucleotides, the CDR3 is TGTGCCAGTAGTATAGGACAGGGGAACACCGGGGAGCTGTTTTTT. Its protein is CASSIGQGNTGELFF.

V gene TRBV9 combines with J gene TRBJ2-1; 13 positions match TRBD2. After removal of 5 bases from V and 2 bases from J, the junction contained 1 base not matched to a gene. Germline V gene data show CDR1 as SGDLS and CDR2 as YYNGEE. This CDR3 comprises 15 residues. CDR3 in DNA: TGTGCCAGCAGGACTAGCGGGAGGCCCTACAATGAGCAGTTCTTC. Translated, it gives CASRTSGRPYNEQFF.

A word on this clone: One end of the junction is discordant with germline, which a read error may explain. The genes are TRBV5-1 and TRBJ1-6; perhaps TRBD1 as D (5 bases). This CDR3 region has 14 residues. CDR1 and CDR2 (germline): SGHRS, YFSETQ. This CDR3 reads CARSLGGGGSPLHF. In DNA, the CDR3 is TGCGCCCGCAGCTTGGGGGGGGGTGGTTCACCCCTCCACTTT.

This rearrangement joins TRBV6-5 to TRBJ1-1; D call uncertain. The CDR3 has 15 residues. V was trimmed by 5 bases and J by 5 bases, leaving 18 bases between them. Germline loops: CDR1 MNHEY, CDR2 SVGAGI. The CDR3 DNA is TGTGCCAGCAGTAAATCCCGGGAAGAAAAAACTGAAGCTTTCTTT. This codes for CASSKSREEKTEAFF.

The chain is built from TRBV6-2 or TRBV6-3 and TRBJ2-7, with a possible D match to TRBD1 (6 bases). V lost 0 bases to trimming and J lost 2 bases, with 26 bases between them. The CDR3 loop spans 20 amino acids. Looked up from germline, CDR1 is MNHEY and CDR2 is SVGEGT. The CDR3 spells CASSYSLIKLTGKNAYEQYF. The CDR3 nucleotides are TGTGCCAGCAGTTACTCCCTTATCAAGTTGACAGGAAAGAATGCCTACGAGCAGTACTTC.

This chain joins TRBV10-2 and TRBJ2-1, with D maybe TRBD2 (5 bases). Between the trimmed V and J ends, which lost 6 bases and 10 bases, there was a span of 13 bases. CDR1 and CDR2 (germline): WSHSY, SAAADI. This CDR3 has 12 amino acids. CDR3 nucleotide sequence: TGCGCCAGCAGAACCCTAGCTGCAGAGCAGTTCTTC. Translated: CASRTLAAEQFF.

This CDR3 reads CASSPYLALLSEQYF. The CDR3 bases are TGTGCCAGCAGTCCCTATCTAGCCTTGCTTTCCGAGCAGTACTTC. The V gene is TRBV28, the J gene TRBJ2-7, with D maybe TRBD2 (5 bases). The V gene's germline CDR1 is MDHEN and CDR2 SYDVKM. V lost 5 bases, J lost 6 bases, and 20 bases lay in between. The CDR3 totals 15 residues.

The V call is TRBV5-6, the J call TRBJ2-2, with D maybe TRBD1 (5 bases). The CDR3 has 15 residues. The V end lost 0 bases, the J end lost 5 bases, and 11 bases lay between the germline ends. Per the germline V gene, CDR1 is SGHDT and CDR2 is YYEEEE. The CDR3 DNA follows: TGTGCCAGCAGCTTGGTCAGGGTCGGTACCGGGGAGCTGTTTTTT. As protein: CASSLVRVGTGELFF.

The chain recombines TRBV19 with TRBJ1-2, with a tentative D call TRBD1 (5 bases). The length of the CDR3 is 15 residues. In germline, CDR1 is LNHDA, CDR2 SQIVND (reference sequence). V lost 3 bases and J lost 5, with 16 bases in between. In DNA form, the CDR3 reads TGTGCCAGTAGTATTCCGGGACTCCAAGGGTATGGCTACACCTTC. Translation gives CASSIPGLQGYGYTF.

This clone was recorded once. The rearrangement links TRBV24-1 to TRBJ2-2; maybe TRBD2 (5 bases). V was shortened by 5 bases and J by 6 bases, with 12 bases between the two germline ends. Germline CDR1 reads KGHDR; CDR2 reads SFDVKD. The CDR3 runs to 14 residues. In DNA form, the CDR3 reads TGTGCCACCAGTGGGCCAGGAGCGGCCGGGGAGCTGTTTTTT. Its protein product is CATSGPGAAGELFF.

This chain connects TRBV5-4 to TRBJ2-2, with D perhaps matching TRBD1 (5 bases). The CDR3 runs to 15 residues. The V end lost 0 bases, the J end lost 5 bases, and 11 bases lay between the germline ends. Germline V gene data show CDR1 as SGHNT and CDR2 as YYREEE (reference sequence). Here the CDR3 DNA reads TGTGCCAGCAGCTTGGAGGGGCGTGGGACCGGGGAGCTGTTTTTT. Protein: CASSLEGRGTGELFF.

The chain is built from TRBV28 and TRBJ2-3, with D tentatively TRBD1 (6 bases). V lost 5 bases to trimming and J lost 0 bases, with 18 bases between them. CDR3 length: 17 residues. CDR1 and CDR2 from the germline V gene are MDHEN and SYDVKM. The CDR3 region is CASSPRGGATSTDTQYF. The CDR3 DNA follows: TGTGCCAGCAGTCCTCGAGGGGGAGCGACTAGCACAGATACGCAGTATTTT.

The chain has TRBV7-9 and TRBJ1-2, with 9 nucleotides matching TRBD1. V was clipped by 5 bases and J by 4 bases; unmatched bases: 8. CDR1 SEHNR and CDR2 FQNEAQ come from the germline V gene (reference sequence). The CDR3 runs to 15 residues. The CDR3 bases are TGTGCCAGCAGCACTCCGGGACAGGGCCTCTATGGCTACACCTTC. Amino acid sequence: CASSTPGQGLYGYTF.

The J gene is TRBJ2-1, the V gene TRBV25-1; D may be TRBD1 (6 bases). Looked up from germline, CDR1 is MGHDK and CDR2 is SYGVNS. Trimming took 11 bases from V and 4 from J, leaving 12 bases between them. This CDR3 has 12 residues. CDR3 coding DNA: TGTGCCGCCGGACAGAGTTACAATGAGCAGTTCTTC. Protein sequence: CAAGQSYNEQFF. The full variable domain, its missing parts supplied by reference TRBV25-1 and TRBJ2-1, is EADIYQTPRYLVIGTGKKITLECSQTMGHDKMYWYQQDPGMELHLIHYSYGVNSTEKGDLSSESTVSRIRTEHFPLTLESARPSHTSQYLCAAGQSYNEQFFGPGTRLTVL.

V gene TRBV4-3 combines with J gene TRBJ2-7; D may be TRBD2 (6 bases). This CDR3 has 14 residues. V lost 0 bases to trimming and J lost 6 bases, with 12 bases between them. Germline V gene sequence: CDR1 LGHNA, CDR2 YSLEER. The CDR3 here is CASSQDRLGGEQYF. CDR3 coding DNA: TGCGCCAGCAGCCAAGATAGATTGGGGGGCGAGCAGTACTTC.

This chain uses TRBV19 with TRBJ1-5, with D possibly being TRBD1 (6 bases). The germline V and J ends were trimmed by 4 bases and 8 bases, with 15 bases remaining between them. The CDR3 is 14 amino acids. Germline lookup yields CDR1 LNHDA and CDR2 SQIVND (reference sequence). The CDR3, as DNA: TGTGCCAGTAGTACTGGGGGCCCCGGAGAGCCCCAGCATTTT. Amino acid sequence: CASSTGGPGEPQHF.

A single count supports this clone. The CDR3 sequence: CASSPMDRPNYGYTF. The CDR3 DNA follows: TGTGCCAGCAGCCCAATGGACAGGCCAAACTATGGCTACACCTTC. V usage is TRBV7-9 and J usage is TRBJ1-2; 7 bases align to TRBD1. Trimming took 5 bases from V and 2 from J; bases not matched to a gene: 8. The CDR3 has 15 residues. The germline V gene encodes CDR1 SEHNR and CDR2 FQNEAQ (reference sequence). The full variable domain, in which reference TRBV7-9 and TRBJ1-2 provide the parts outside the CDR3, is DTGVSQNPRHKITKRGQNVTFRCDPISEHNRLYWYRQTLGQGPEFLTYFQNEAQLEKSRLLSDRFSAERPKGSFSTLEIQRTEQGDSAMYLCASSPMDRPNYGYTFGSGTRLTVV.

This chain links TRBV7-2 with TRBJ2-5, with D tentatively TRBD1 (5 bases). Trimming stripped 7 bases from V and 2 bases from J, with 26 bases between. The germline CDR1 and CDR2 sequences are SGHTA and FQGNSA. The CDR3 is made up of 18 amino acids. CDR3 residues: CASTPSLAGSDFQETQYF. CDR3 nucleotides: TGTGCCAGCACCCCCAGCTTAGCAGGGTCAGACTTTCAAGAGACCCAGTACTTC.

This clone appeared a single time. The rearrangement links TRBV7-9 to TRBJ1-1, with D possibly being TRBD1 (5 bases). The CDR3 has 14 residues. Trimming took 3 bases from V and 0 from J, leaving 8 bases between them. Germline V gene sequence: CDR1 SEHNR, CDR2 FQNEAQ (reference sequence). CDR3 sequence reads: CASSFGGLNTEAFF. The DNA of the CDR3 is TGTGCCAGCAGCTTCGGGGGTCTGAACACTGAAGCTTTCTTT.

This clone came up once. The V call is TRBV6-2 or TRBV6-3, the J call TRBJ1-1; 10 bases fit TRBD1. CDR1 and CDR2 from the germline V gene are MNHEY and SVGEGT. The CDR3 is 13 amino acids. The V and J ends lost 5 bases and 7 bases, in that order; junction bases with no gene match: 4. The CDR3 sequence is CASSRDRGREAFF. The CDR3 DNA sequence: TGTGCCAGCAGTCGGGACAGGGGTCGTGAAGCTTTCTTT.

The chain is built from TRBV18 and TRBJ2-7; perhaps TRBD1 as D (5 bases). Per the germline V gene, CDR1 is KGHSH and CDR2 is LQKENI. The CDR3 extends over 14 amino acids. V lost 3 bases, J lost 5 bases, and 14 bases lay in between. This chain's CDR3 is CASSPPAGIHEQYF. DNA of the CDR3: TGTGCCAGCTCACCCCCGGCAGGGATCCACGAGCAGTACTTC.

The rearrangement links TRBV29-1 to TRBJ2-2; 10 bases agree with TRBD1. Germline CDR1 reads SQVTM; CDR2 reads ANQGSEA. The CDR3 loop spans 14 amino acids. V dropped 5 bases and J dropped 6; count of bases not matched to a gene: 6. In DNA, the CDR3 is TGCAGCGTTCGACAGGGGGCAGGTGCCGGGGAGCTGTTTTTT. Its protein product is CSVRQGAGAGELFF.

The CDR3 sequence is CSVVITGGSNQPQHF. CDR3 in DNA: TGCAGCGTTGTAATCACAGGAGGGAGCAATCAGCCCCAGCATTTT. The chain carries TRBV29-1 and TRBJ1-5; D possibly corresponds to TRBD1 (5 bases). The CDR3 totals 15 residues. V was cut by 4 bases and J by 1 base, with 14 bases left in between. Germline CDR1 and CDR2: SQVTM and ANQGSEA.

The rearrangement uses TRBV27 and TRBJ2-5; the match to TRBD2 covers 9 bases. The CDR3 consists of 16 residues. V shed 5 bases and J 3 bases; nucleotides not matched to a gene: 10. Germline V gene lookup returns CDR1 MNHEY and CDR2 SMNVEV (reference sequence). The CDR3 region is CASSPKSSGGEETQYF. CDR3 DNA: TGTGCCAGCAGTCCCAAGAGTAGCGGGGGAGAAGAGACCCAGTACTTC.

This chain joins TRBV13 and TRBJ1-5; the match to TRBD1 covers 8 bases. The CDR3 runs to 14 residues. With 4 bases clipped from V and 3 bases from J, the junction kept 2 bases outside the gene matches. Germline loops: CDR1 PRHDT, CDR2 FYEKMQ (reference sequence). The CDR3 nucleotides read TGTGCCAGCAGCTCGGGACAGGTCAATCAGCCCCAGCATTTT. This gives the protein CASSSGQVNQPQHF.

The chain joins TRBV5-1 to TRBJ1-2; 7 bases are a match to TRBD1. Germline CDR1 reads SGHRS; CDR2 reads YFSETQ. The V segment lost 4 bases and the J segment 7 bases; nucleotides outside the gene matches: 7. The CDR3 length is 13 residues. The CDR3 DNA follows: TGCGCCAGCAGCCCTTACCGGACAGGTGGCTACACCTTC. Protein sequence: CASSPYRTGGYTF.

This chain uses TRBV6-5 with TRBJ1-4, with D possibly TRBD1 on 5 matching bases. Germline-derived CDR1 and CDR2 are MNHEY and SVGAGI. The CDR3 extends over 14 amino acids. Trimming removed 6 bases at V and 7 bases at J, with 15 bases between. The CDR3, as DNA: TGTGCCAGCAGGACCCTTGCTCAGGGTGAAAAACTGTTTTTT. Translated: CASRTLAQGEKLFF.

This chain links TRBV5-1 with TRBJ1-2; D call uncertain. The CDR3 is made up of 13 amino acids. Germline CDR1 SGHRS, CDR2 YFSETQ. With 7 bases removed from V and 2 bases from J, the gap between germline ends came to 12 bases. CDR3 coding DNA: TGCGCCAGCCGCCAGGATCTGAACTATGGCTACACCTTC. This codes for CASRQDLNYGYTF.

The chain employs TRBV7-9 and TRBJ1-1, with 7 bases matching TRBD1. The V segment lost 8 bases and the J segment 0 bases; nucleotides outside the gene matches: 6. This CDR3 comprises 14 residues. Germline assignment: CDR1 SEHNR and CDR2 FQNEAQ (reference sequence). The CDR3 nucleotides read TGTGCCAGCCTCTTCGGGACAGTGAACACTGAAGCTTTCTTT. Translation: CASLFGTVNTEAFF. The full variable domain, with the rest looked up from reference TRBV7-9 and TRBJ1-1, is DTGVSQNPRHKITKRGQNVTFRCDPISEHNRLYWYRQTLGQGPEFLTYFQNEAQLEKSRLLSDRFSAERPKGSFSTLEIQRTEQGDSAMYLCASLFGTVNTEAFFGQGTRLTVV.

This clone was detected only once. The chain links TRBV4-2 to TRBJ2-7, with D hard to call. The length of the CDR3 is 14 residues. CDR1 and CDR2 (germline): LGHNA, YNFKEQ. V lost 3 bases, J lost 3 bases, and 12 bases lay in between. The CDR3 sequence: CASSHQQSLYEQYF. CDR3 in DNA: TGTGCCAGCAGCCACCAACAGAGCCTCTACGAGCAGTACTTC.

The gene calls are TRBV30 and TRBJ2-1; the match to TRBD2 covers 10 bases. The germline V gene has CDR1 GTSNPN and CDR2 SVGIG (reference sequence). Unmatched junction bases numbered 3, after V lost 4 bases and J lost 3 bases. The CDR3 totals 14 residues. CDR3 loop: CAWTRLAGYNEQFF. The CDR3 region has the DNA TGTGCCTGGACGCGACTAGCGGGCTACAATGAGCAGTTCTTC.